This TCR beta chain appears in the sequencing data of a study of identical twins. Unique molecular identifiers were present on the cDNA, which also gained a universal primer site by template switching. In TCRdb, the 5' RACE reads were re-called with MiXCR into one record per CDR3 protein. The profile shows a few hundred thousand distinct CDR3 sequences, about 8.5% of them singletons. The CDR3 length is 12 residues. V shed 3 bases and J shed 6 bases, with 8 bases lying between them. Germline CDR1 and CDR2: WSHSY and SAAADI. This clonotype showed up many times. These data are also associated with another study on yellow fever vaccine responses in identical twins. As that study records: Twins reportedly mounted vaccine T cell responses that seemed partly convergent, partly personalized.

The receptor comes from a woman under 30 in good health. V and J are TRBV10-2 and TRBJ1-1; D gene unclear. What was sequenced was CD8+ T cells sorted from blood. CDR3 sequence reads: CASSDLSAEAFF. The CDR3 DNA follows: TGCGCCAGCAGTGACCTCTCCGCTGAAGCTTTCTTT.